These 28 T cell receptor beta chains were sequenced from one sample in a study of blood T cell repertoires in COVID-19. Some clones are missing from TCRdb's copy, which holds only in-frame ones; the method was immunoSEQ multiplex PCR. The sample records 150,000 to 200,000 clones, more than 70% being singletons. The source material was peripheral blood. The receptors stem from a man aged 40-49 years with active or convalescent COVID-19.

V is TRBV6-2 or TRBV6-3 and J is TRBJ2-3; 7 bases line up with TRBD1. V trimming: 5 bases; J trimming: 1 base; junction bases outside the gene matches: 9. This CDR3 contains 16 residues. Germline CDR1 reads MNHEY; CDR2 reads SVGEGT. The CDR3 nucleotides are TGTGCCAGCAGTGACTACAGGGGCCTAGGCACAGATACGCAGTATTTT. Protein product: CASSDYRGLGTDTQYF.

This chain uses TRBV2 with TRBJ1-1; no reliable D call. Germline CDR1 and CDR2: SNHLY and FYNNEI. The CDR3 extends over 13 amino acids. V was shortened by 6 bases and J by 0 bases, with 8 bases between the two germline ends. CDR3 coding DNA: TGTGCCAGCAGGCGGGAGTTGAACACTGAAGCTTTCTTT. This codes for CASRRELNTEAFF.

J is TRBJ2-7 and V is TRBV6-5; a possible D gene is TRBD1 (6 bases). Germline V gene sequence: CDR1 MNHEY, CDR2 SVGAGI. V was pared by 9 bases and J by 2 bases, with 14 bases between. The CDR3 loop spans 13 amino acids. The CDR3 here is CASNRAGPYEQYF. CDR3 bases: TGTGCCAGTAACAGGGCAGGGCCCTACGAGCAGTACTTC.

This chain uses TRBV19 with TRBJ2-1; 10 nucleotides line up with TRBD1. The length of the CDR3 is 18 residues. Germline V gives CDR1 LNHDA, CDR2 SQIVND (reference sequence). V dropped 3 bases and J dropped 9; count of bases not matched to a gene: 17. The CDR3 protein is CASSIISGGTGEGFEQFF. CDR3 DNA: TGTGCCAGTAGTATTATATCCGGTGGGACAGGGGAAGGGTTTGAGCAGTTCTTC.

The chain is built from TRBV7-8 and TRBJ2-3; 8 positions match TRBD2. The CDR3 loop spans 20 amino acids. V was pared by 5 bases and J by 0 bases, with 19 bases of the junction left unmatched. Germline V gives CDR1 SGHVS, CDR2 FQNEAQ. The CDR3 region is CASSDSRWAGGTISTDTQYF. CDR3 DNA: TGTGCCAGCAGCGATAGCAGATGGGCGGGGGGCACAATCAGCACAGATACGCAGTATTTT.

V usage is TRBV4-3 and J usage is TRBJ2-7, with 9 positions matching TRBD2. The germline gives CDR1 LGHNA, CDR2 YSLEER. Trimming cost V 4 bases and J 2 bases; bases outside gene matches: 15. The CDR3 is 18 residues long. As DNA, the CDR3 is TGCGCCAGCAGCCCGACCTTGATCCATAGCGGGGGTACCTACGAGCAGTACTTC. Encoded protein: CASSPTLIHSGGTYEQYF.

This sequence joins TRBV6-5 and TRBJ2-7; 7 positions agree with TRBD2. Trimming cost V 0 bases and J 0 bases; bases outside gene matches: 5. This CDR3 spans 16 amino acids. Germline lookup yields CDR1 MNHEY and CDR2 SVGAGI. CDR3 amino acids: CASSYSGRGLSYEQYF. CDR3 DNA: TGTGCCAGCAGTTACTCGGGGAGGGGCCTCTCCTACGAGCAGTACTTC.

V gene TRBV28 combines with J gene TRBJ1-2; weak D call: TRBD1 (6 bases). Trimming cost V 10 bases and J 6 bases, with 6 bases left between them. Germline assignment: CDR1 MDHEN and CDR2 SYDVKM. The CDR3 has 9 residues. CDR3 nucleotide sequence: TGTGCCACAGGGGATGGCTACACCTTC. This encodes CATGDGYTF.

This clone was observed a few times. This chain uses TRBV19 with TRBJ1-2, with TRBD1 identical over 8 bases. This CDR3 spans 14 amino acids. With 11 bases clipped from V and 2 bases from J, the junction kept 10 bases outside the gene matches. Looked up from germline, CDR1 is LNHDA and CDR2 is SQIVND (reference sequence). CDR3 in DNA: TGTGCCTCCAGTAGTCAGGGGGCGAACTATGGCTACACCTTC. It translates to CASSSQGANYGYTF.

This clone was picked up a small number of times. The J gene is TRBJ1-6, the V gene TRBV4-1; TRBD1 matches at 7 bases. V gave up 4 bases and J gave up 8 bases; unmatched junction bases: 5. CDR3 length: 14 amino acids. Germline CDR1 reads MGHRA; CDR2 reads YSYEKL. CDR3 sequence (DNA): TGCGCCAGCAGCCTTCGGACAGGAGATTCACCCCTCCACTTT. Encoded protein: CASSLRTGDSPLHF.

V and J are TRBV6-2 or TRBV6-3 and TRBJ1-6; D is perhaps TRBD1 (6 bases). Looked up from germline, CDR1 is MNHEY and CDR2 is SVGEGT. Trimming removed 2 bases at V and 10 bases at J, with 15 bases between. The CDR3 has 15 residues. CDR3 protein: CASSYPDRSGSPLHF. The CDR3 DNA reads TGTGCCAGCAGTTACCCAGACAGGTCCGGCTCACCCCTCCACTTT.

CDR3: CASSERDRGSGYNQPQHF. CDR3 DNA sequence: TGTGCCAGCAGTGAAAGGGACAGGGGCTCCGGTTATAATCAGCCCCAGCATTTT. The chain couples TRBV2 to TRBJ1-5, with 10 bases fitting TRBD1. The CDR3 loop spans 18 amino acids. V lost 2 bases, J lost 4 bases, and 11 bases stayed unmatched. Germline V gene lookup returns CDR1 SNHLY and CDR2 FYNNEI.

This chain links TRBV7-9 with TRBJ2-5; 7 bases are a match to TRBD1. The junction had 2 bases not matched to a gene; V was cut back by 4 bases and J by 3 bases. The CDR3 sequence is 13 residues long. CDR1 is SEHNR, CDR2 FQNEAQ, per germline (reference sequence). CDR3: CASSSTGEETQYF. CDR3 bases: TGTGCCAGCAGCTCTACAGGGGAAGAGACCCAGTACTTC.

This clone was observed a single time. The rearrangement links TRBV5-4 to TRBJ1-6; TRBD1 might be the D (6 bases). V was shortened by 5 bases and J by 6 bases, with 15 bases between the two germline ends. This CDR3 is 15 amino acids long. Germline CDR1 reads SGHNT; CDR2 reads YYREEE (reference sequence). The CDR3 protein is CASSRGGHSNSPLHF. The CDR3 nucleotides read TGTGCCAGCAGTCGGGGGGGCCATAGTAATTCACCCCTCCACTTT.

The chain employs TRBV18 and TRBJ1-5; the D is unclear. The germline V gene encodes CDR1 KGHSH and CDR2 LQKENI. Trimming pared 2 bases from V and 1 base from J, leaving 15 bases between. The CDR3 length is 17 residues. The chain's CDR3 is CASSPVKGEGSNQPQHF. The DNA of the CDR3 is TGTGCCAGCTCACCAGTTAAGGGAGAAGGGAGCAATCAGCCCCAGCATTTT.

This chain connects TRBV25-1 to TRBJ2-5; tentatively, D is TRBD1 (8 bases). CDR1 is MGHDK, CDR2 SYGVNS, per germline. Trimming took off 4 bases at V and 6 bases at J, with 18 bases between the two ends. The CDR3 contains 15 residues. The CDR3, as DNA: TGTGCCAGCAGTGGGGAGGGACAGGTTAGAAAGACCCAGTACTTC. Translation: CASSGEGQVRKTQYF. The full variable domain, completed using reference TRBV25-1 and TRBJ2-5, is EADIYQTPRYLVIGTGKKITLECSQTMGHDKMYWYQQDPGMELHLIHYSYGVNSTEKGDLSSESTVSRIRTEHFPLTLESARPSHTSQYLCASSGEGQVRKTQYFGPGTRLLVL.

The sample holds a few counts of this clone. The genes are TRBV21-1 and TRBJ1-5; TRBD1, as called in the table, went unchecked against the DNA. TRBV21-1 is given as a pseudogene. The CDR3 covers 18 residues. The CDR3 loop is CASSKARTDPYSNQPQHF. The CDR3 nucleotides are TGTGCCAGCAGCAAAGCCCGGACAGACCCCTATAGCAATCAGCCCCAGCATTTT.

This chain joins TRBV7-8 and TRBJ2-3; 7 bases fit TRBD2. CDR3 length: 16 amino acids. V dropped 4 bases and J dropped 4; count of bases not matched to a gene: 11. Germline CDR1 SGHVS, CDR2 FQNEAQ. The chain's CDR3 is CASSSHPGGGADTQYF. CDR3 sequence (DNA): TGTGCCAGCAGCTCACATCCTGGCGGGGGTGCAGATACGCAGTATTTT.

In its sample, this clone was seen a few times. The V and J genes are TRBV5-1 and TRBJ2-7; no reliable D call. The CDR3 consists of 13 residues. V shed 0 bases and J shed 3 bases, with 7 bases lying between them. Germline values: CDR1 SGHRS, CDR2 YFSETQ. Written as DNA, the CDR3 is TGCGCCAGCAGCTTGGAAAGCTTCTACGAGCAGTACTTC. Its translation is CASSLESFYEQYF.

CDR3 nucleotides: TGTGCCAGCAGCCAAGATTGGCAGCGAAACCGCGAGCAGTACTTC. This encodes CASSQDWQRNREQYF. V is TRBV14 and J is TRBJ2-7; D unresolved. The ends were cut back, 0 bases at V and 6 bases at J, with 15 bases in the middle. This CDR3 has 15 residues. CDR1 is SGHDN, CDR2 FVKESK, per germline.

The chain carries TRBV10-1 and TRBJ2-5; tentatively, D is TRBD1 (6 bases). Deletions cut 2 bases from V and 2 bases from J, with 9 bases between. The CDR3 extends over 14 amino acids. Per germline, CDR1 WNHNN and CDR2 SYGVQD (reference sequence). CDR3 sequence (DNA): TGCGCCAGCAGTGAGCCAGGGGAGCAAGAGACCCAGTACTTC. This encodes CASSEPGEQETQYF.

The chain uses TRBV6-2 or TRBV6-3 and TRBJ2-3; possibly TRBD1 for D (6 bases). CDR1 and CDR2 (germline): MNHEY, SVGEGT. This CDR3 has 17 amino acids. Trimming took off 0 bases at V and 3 bases at J, with 16 bases between the two ends. CDR3: CASSYSGLAGETDTQYF. The CDR3 DNA sequence: TGTGCCAGCAGTTACTCGGGATTAGCAGGGGAAACAGATACGCAGTATTTT.

The rearrangement links TRBV7-9 to TRBJ2-3; 7 bases agree with TRBD1. V trimming: 6 bases; J trimming: 5 bases; junction bases outside the gene matches: 11. The CDR3 covers 15 residues. Germline V CDR1 and CDR2: SEHNR, FQNEAQ (reference sequence). The CDR3 loop reads CASRLNKGAGDTQYF. The DNA of the CDR3 is TGTGCCAGCAGGTTAAATAAGGGGGCCGGAGATACGCAGTATTTT.

This clone appeared a single time. The rearrangement joins TRBV30 to TRBJ2-7; D unclear. V was shortened by 3 bases and J by 1 base, with 7 bases between the two germline ends. The CDR3 length is 12 residues. Germline CDR1 reads GTSNPN; CDR2 reads SVGIG (reference sequence). The CDR3 loop is CAWSSTSYEQYF. The CDR3 DNA follows: TGTGCCTGGAGCTCGACTTCCTACGAGCAGTACTTC.

The CDR3 nucleotides are TGCGCCAGCAGCTTCGACAGGGTTGAGACCCAGTACTTC. The encoded protein is CASSFDRVETQYF. The chain employs TRBV5-1 and TRBJ2-5; 7 bases map to TRBD1. The germline V gene encodes CDR1 SGHRS and CDR2 YFSETQ. V shed 2 bases and J 5 bases; nucleotides not matched to a gene: 3. The CDR3 length is 13 residues.

This clone has a handful of counts. The chain uses TRBV19 and TRBJ2-7; possible D gene TRBD2, 5 bases. Germline V lookup: CDR1 LNHDA, CDR2 SQIVND (reference sequence). CDR3 length: 14 amino acids. Trimming cost V 3 bases and J 4 bases, with 13 bases left between them. CDR3 sequence (DNA): TGTGCCAGTAGTATTCAGCGAGGGAATTACGAGCAGTACTTC. Its translation is CASSIQRGNYEQYF.

The count of this clone is one. The V call is TRBV27, the J call TRBJ1-1; 9 bases agree with TRBD1. Germline lookup yields CDR1 MNHEY and CDR2 SMNVEV (reference sequence). V trimming: 5 bases; J trimming: 3 bases; junction bases outside the gene matches: 4. CDR3 length: 14 residues. CDR3 sequence: CASSLQGAHTEAFF. DNA for the CDR3: TGTGCCAGCAGTCTACAGGGGGCGCACACTGAAGCTTTCTTT.

The chain couples TRBV19 to TRBJ1-2; 8 bases fit TRBD1. Losses at the gene ends were 9 bases for V and 3 bases for J; bases not matched to a gene: 3. Germline CDR1 reads LNHDA; CDR2 reads SQIVND (reference sequence). The CDR3 is 12 amino acids. CDR3 nucleotide sequence: TGTGCCAGCCGGACAGGGTACTATGGCTACACCTTC. Its protein product is CASRTGYYGYTF. The complete variable domain, with remaining parts taken from reference TRBV19 and TRBJ1-2, reads DGGITQSPKYLFRKEGQNVTLSCEQNLNHDAMYWYRQDPGQGLRLIYYSQIVNDFQKGDIAEGYSVSREKKESFPLTVTSAQKNPTAFYLCASRTGYYGYTFGSGTRLTVV.